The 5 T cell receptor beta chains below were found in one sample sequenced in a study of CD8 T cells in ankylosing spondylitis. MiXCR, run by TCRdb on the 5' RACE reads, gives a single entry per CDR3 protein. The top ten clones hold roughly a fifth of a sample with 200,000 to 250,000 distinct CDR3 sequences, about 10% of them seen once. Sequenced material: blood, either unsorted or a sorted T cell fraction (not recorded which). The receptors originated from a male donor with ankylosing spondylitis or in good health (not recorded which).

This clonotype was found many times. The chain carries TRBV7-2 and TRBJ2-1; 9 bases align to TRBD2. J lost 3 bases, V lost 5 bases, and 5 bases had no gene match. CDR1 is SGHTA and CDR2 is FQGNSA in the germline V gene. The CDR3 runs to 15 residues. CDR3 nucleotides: TGTGCCAGCAGCCCTCTAGCGGGACTCTACAATGAGCAGTTCTTC. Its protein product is CASSPLAGLYNEQFF. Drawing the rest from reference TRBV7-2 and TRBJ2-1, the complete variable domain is GAGVSQSPSNKVTEKGKDVELRCDPISGHTALYWYRQSLGQGLEFLIYFQGNSAPDKSGLPSDRFSAERTGGSVSTLTIQRTQQEDSAVYLCASSPLAGLYNEQFFGPGTRLTVL.

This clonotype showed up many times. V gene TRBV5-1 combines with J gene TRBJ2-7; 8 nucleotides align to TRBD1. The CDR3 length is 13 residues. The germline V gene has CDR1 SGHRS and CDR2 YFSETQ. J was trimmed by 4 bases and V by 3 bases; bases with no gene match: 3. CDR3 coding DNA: TGCGCCAGCAGCTCAAGGACAGGGTACGAGCAGTACTTC. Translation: CASSSRTGYEQYF.

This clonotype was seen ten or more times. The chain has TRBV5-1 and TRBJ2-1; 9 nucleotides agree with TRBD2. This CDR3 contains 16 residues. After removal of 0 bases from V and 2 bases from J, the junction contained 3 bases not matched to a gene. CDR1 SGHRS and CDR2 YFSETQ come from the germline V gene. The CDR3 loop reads CASSLDSGGTYNEQFF. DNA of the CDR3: TGCGCCAGCAGCTTGGATAGCGGGGGCACCTACAATGAGCAGTTCTTC. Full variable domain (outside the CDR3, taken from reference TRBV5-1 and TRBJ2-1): KAGVTQTPRYLIKTRGQQVTLSCSPISGHRSVSWYQQTPGQGLQFLFEYFSETQRNKGNFPGRFSGRQFSNSRSEMNVSTLELGDSALYLCASSLDSGGTYNEQFFGPGTRLTVL.

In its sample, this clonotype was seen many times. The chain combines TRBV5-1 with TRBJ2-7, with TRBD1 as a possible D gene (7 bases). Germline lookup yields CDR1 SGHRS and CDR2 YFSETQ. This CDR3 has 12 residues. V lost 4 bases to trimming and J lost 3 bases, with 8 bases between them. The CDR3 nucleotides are TGCGCCAGCAGCCAGGGGGGCTACGAGCAGTACTTC. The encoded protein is CASSQGGYEQYF.

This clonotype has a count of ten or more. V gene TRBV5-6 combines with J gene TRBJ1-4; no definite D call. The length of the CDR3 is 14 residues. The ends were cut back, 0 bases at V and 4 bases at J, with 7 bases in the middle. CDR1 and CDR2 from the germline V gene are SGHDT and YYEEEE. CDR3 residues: CASSLGSDNEKLFF. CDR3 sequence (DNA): TGTGCCAGCAGCTTGGGGTCTGATAATGAAAAACTGTTTTTT.